The 22 T cell receptor beta chains in this list originate from one sample, sequenced in a study of blood T cells in healthy people across ages. Then a second PCR, running roughly 7 to 12 cycles, was carried out with a sample-barcoded 5' primer and a J-beta primer mix. TCRdb passed the 5' RACE reads through MiXCR, listing each CDR3 protein once. The sample holds just over 800,000 distinct CDR3 sequences, about 62% seen once. The sequenced material came from blood. All receptors come from a man aged 30 to 39 in good health.

V gene TRBV3-1 combines with J gene TRBJ2-3; 8 nucleotides agree with TRBD2. The CDR3 loop spans 16 amino acids. CDR1 and CDR2 from the germline V gene are LGHDT and YNNKEL (reference sequence). Losses at the gene ends were 6 bases for V and 2 bases for J; bases not matched to a gene: 10. The CDR3 is CASSTLSGDYTDTQYF. The CDR3 DNA follows: TGTGCCAGCAGTACACTTAGCGGGGACTACACAGATACGCAGTATTTT.

The rearrangement links TRBV6-6 to TRBJ1-4; D remains unclear. CDR3 size: 14 residues. Germline lookup yields CDR1 MNHNY and CDR2 SVGAGI (reference sequence). Trimming removed 6 bases from V and 0 bases from J, with 8 bases in between. In DNA, the CDR3 is TGTGCCAGCAGGCACAGCGCAACTAATGAAAAACTGTTTTTT. Translated, it gives CASRHSATNEKLFF.

This clonotype was seen only a few times. The CDR3 protein is CSARDRLVISYNEQFF. DNA of the CDR3: TGCAGTGCTAGAGACCGACTAGTCATCTCCTACAATGAGCAGTTCTTC. V is TRBV20-1 and J is TRBJ2-1; tentatively, D is TRBD2 (6 bases). The CDR3 covers 16 residues. V dropped 0 bases and J dropped 0 bases, with 12 bases sitting between them. CDR1 is DFQATT and CDR2 is SNEGSKA in the germline V gene (reference sequence).

J is TRBJ2-5 and V is TRBV3-1, with 12 positions matching TRBD2. The V and J ends lost 1 base and 5 bases, in that order; junction bases with no gene match: 2. Germline V lookup: CDR1 LGHDT, CDR2 YNNKEL (reference sequence). The CDR3 loop spans 15 amino acids. DNA for the CDR3: TGTGCCAGCAGCCAAGCTAGCGGGGGGGCCGAGACCCAGTACTTC. Its translation is CASSQASGGAETQYF.

This clonotype has only a few counts. The chain employs TRBV20-1 and TRBJ1-2; a weak D match, TRBD1 (5 bases). V was cut by 3 bases and J by 4 bases, with 12 bases left in between. Germline CDR1 reads DFQATT; CDR2 reads SNEGSKA (reference sequence). The CDR3 totals 13 residues. Here the CDR3 DNA reads TGCAGTGCTAGGGCCTCAAGGGGCTATGGCTACACCTTC. Translation: CSARASRGYGYTF.

The chain is built from TRBV20-1 and TRBJ2-5; the match to TRBD2 covers 12 bases. Unmatched junction bases numbered 18, after V lost 3 bases and J lost 4 bases. The CDR3 loop spans 19 amino acids. CDR1 and CDR2 (germline): DFQATT, SNEGSKA (reference sequence). CDR3 bases: TGCAGTGCTAGGAAGGGCAGGGGGAGCCTACTAGCGGGGGGAGAGACCCAGTACTTC. It encodes CSARKGRGSLLAGGETQYF.

This clonotype has a single count. The V call is TRBV4-3, the J call TRBJ2-4; 9 positions match TRBD1. The J call may be faulty, since TRBJ2-7 better matches the DNA end. There are 16 residues in the CDR3. Germline V gene sequence: CDR1 LGHNA, CDR2 YSLEER. For the CDR3, the DNA is TGCGCCAGCAGCCAAGAATTAGGGACAGGGCCGGGCGAGCAGTACTTC. It yields the protein CASSQELGTGPGEQYF.

V usage is TRBV28 and J usage is TRBJ2-4; TRBD1 agrees at 7 bases. V shed 6 bases and J 0 bases; nucleotides not matched to a gene: 11. CDR1 and CDR2 from the germline V gene are MDHEN and SYDVKM. The CDR3 consists of 17 residues. DNA for the CDR3: TGTGCCAGCAGATTGGCCGGCGACAGGGTAGCCAAAAACATTCAGTACTTC. It yields the protein CASRLAGDRVAKNIQYF.

A single count supports this clonotype. J is TRBJ2-3 and V is TRBV27; TRBD1 is a possible D gene (6 bases). Germline V gives CDR1 MNHEY, CDR2 SMNVEV (reference sequence). CDR3 size: 14 residues. The V end was cut by 3 bases, the J end by 5 bases, with 12 bases between. CDR3 coding DNA: TGTGCCAGCAGTTTTGCTGGGGGCGGAGATACGCAGTATTTT. Translating it yields CASSFAGGGDTQYF.

The V call is TRBV12-3 or TRBV12-4, the J call TRBJ1-2; maybe TRBD1 (5 bases). The CDR3 runs to 14 residues. V dropped 5 bases and J dropped 0 bases, with 10 bases sitting between them. CDR3 bases: TGTGCCAGCAGTGTAGACAGATCTAACTATGGCTACACCTTC. It specifies CASSVDRSNYGYTF.

The chain links TRBV20-1 to TRBJ1-5; 8 bases are a match to TRBD1. V shed 5 bases, J shed 7 bases, and the junction held 10 bases outside the gene matches. The CDR3 totals 14 residues. Germline lookup yields CDR1 DFQATT and CDR2 SNEGSKA (reference sequence). The CDR3 nucleotides are TGCAGTGCTCCAGACAGGGGTAGGGGGCAGCCCCAGCATTTT. Its protein product is CSAPDRGRGQPQHF.

The CDR3 nucleotides are TGCAGTGCCCGAAGACTAGCGGGGGGGCCGAGCACAGATACGCAGTATTTT. Protein product: CSARRLAGGPSTDTQYF. V usage is TRBV20-1 and J usage is TRBJ2-3; 14 bases match TRBD2. Germline CDR1 reads DFQATT; CDR2 reads SNEGSKA (reference sequence). The CDR3 extends over 17 amino acids. V lost 6 bases and J lost 0; bases outside the gene matches: 8.

This chain links TRBV6-2 or TRBV6-3 with TRBJ2-3; D perhaps matches TRBD2 (6 bases). Trimming pared 0 bases from V and 6 bases from J, leaving 16 bases between. The CDR3 contains 16 residues. In germline, CDR1 is MNHEY, CDR2 SVGEGT. The CDR3 region is CASSYSIVAAPDTQYF. CDR3 coding DNA: TGTGCCAGCAGTTACTCGATAGTAGCGGCGCCGGATACGCAGTATTTT.

The J gene is TRBJ1-5, the V gene TRBV12-3 or TRBV12-4; D gene uncertain. The CDR3 extends over 14 amino acids. The V end was cut by 5 bases, the J end by 0 bases, with 8 bases between. CDR3 region: CASSSSASNQPQHF. In DNA, the CDR3 is TGTGCCAGCAGTAGCTCAGCTAGCAATCAGCCCCAGCATTTT.

CDR3 nucleotide sequence: TGTGCCAGCAGCTTAAGGTCGGGACACAACTACGAGCAGTACTTC. This gives the protein CASSLRSGHNYEQYF. The chain joins TRBV7-3 to TRBJ2-7; the D gene is possibly TRBD1 (6 bases). Trimming stripped 1 base from V and 3 bases from J, with 13 bases between. Germline CDR1 is SGHTA and CDR2 is FQGTGA. This CDR3 has 15 amino acids. Drawing the rest from reference TRBV7-3 and TRBJ2-7, the complete variable domain is GAGVSQTPSNKVTEKGKYVELRCDPISGHTALYWYRQSLGQGPEFLIYFQGTGAADDSGLPNDRFFAVRPEGSVSTLKIQRTERGDSAVYLCASSLRSGHNYEQYFGPGTRLTVT.

Of note for this clonotype: The junction shows a germline mismatch at one end, possibly a read error. The V and J genes are TRBV20-1 and TRBJ2-3, with TRBD1 identical over 8 bases. The CDR3 has 16 amino acids. The V gene's germline CDR1 is DFQATT and CDR2 SNEGSKA (reference sequence). The CDR3 sequence: CSAGDGDRGFTDTQYF. CDR3 sequence (DNA): TGCAGTGCTGGAGACGGTGACAGGGGCTTCACAGATACGCAGTATTTT.

The J gene is TRBJ2-3, the V gene TRBV9; a possible D gene is TRBD1 (6 bases). The CDR3 is 15 residues long. Germline assignment: CDR1 SGDLS and CDR2 YYNGEE. Trimming took off 0 bases at V and 2 bases at J, with 10 bases between the two ends. For the CDR3, the DNA is TGTGCCAGCAGCGTAGTGGGGACAAACACAGATACGCAGTATTTT. It yields the protein CASSVVGTNTDTQYF. The full variable domain, completed using reference TRBV9 and TRBJ2-3, is DSGVTQTPKHLITATGQRVTLRCSPRSGDLSVYWYQQSLDQGLQFLIQYYNGEERAKGNILERFSAQQFPDLHSELNLSSLELGDSALYFCASSVVGTNTDTQYFGPGTRLTVL.

This chain uses TRBV7-2 with TRBJ2-7; TRBD1 might be the D (6 bases). The CDR3 covers 15 residues. Germline CDR1 and CDR2: SGHTA and FQGNSA. V was cut by 6 bases and J by 2 bases, with 17 bases left in between. The DNA for the CDR3 is TGTGCCAGCAGTCCCATGGGACACCTGACCTACGAGCAGTACTTC. Protein: CASSPMGHLTYEQYF.

The gene calls are TRBV6-2 or TRBV6-3 and TRBJ2-1, with D perhaps given as TRBD1 or TRBD2 (5 bases each). V lost 6 bases to trimming and J lost 6 bases, with 18 bases between them. Per germline, CDR1 MNHEY and CDR2 SVGEGT. The CDR3 spans 15 residues. This CDR3 is CASRPTGTVFNEQFF. Written as DNA, the CDR3 is TGTGCCAGCAGGCCCACCGGGACGGTCTTCAATGAGCAGTTCTTC.

V gene TRBV25-1 combines with J gene TRBJ1-2; 7 nucleotides line up with TRBD1. The CDR3 covers 15 residues. J gave up 6 bases and V 0 bases, and 7 bases lay outside the gene matches. Germline V gives CDR1 MGHDK, CDR2 SYGVNS. The CDR3 sequence is CASSEYSSRGNGYTF. DNA of the CDR3: TGTGCCAGCAGTGAATATTCATCCAGGGGGAATGGCTACACCTTC.

With regard to this clonotype: Relative to the germline gene, one junction end is altered; a read error may explain this. The rearrangement uses TRBV5-8 and TRBJ1-5; D is possibly TRBD1 (5 bases). The CDR3 runs to 14 residues. In germline, CDR1 is SGHTS, CDR2 YDEGEE. CDR3 DNA sequence: TGTGCCAGCAGCTGGGGGGGGAACAATCCGCCCCAGCATTTT. It codes for CASSWGGNNPPQHF.

The chain links TRBV10-3 to TRBJ1-2; D gene uncertain. This CDR3 is built from 12 residues. The ends were cut back, 5 bases at V and 0 bases at J, with 4 bases in the middle. CDR1 and CDR2 from the germline V gene are ENHRY and SYGVKD. CDR3 bases: TGTGCCATCAGTACAGCTAACTATGGCTACACCTTC. Encoded protein: CAISTANYGYTF.